These T cell receptor beta chains were read from a single sample in a study of blood T cell repertoires in COVID-19. Sequenced by immunoSEQ multiplex PCR; TCRdb stores in-frame clones only, minus some. The repertoire holds about 150,000 clones, with 85% to 90% as singletons. What was sequenced was peripheral blood. These receptors originate from a young man with COVID-19, enrolled during active disease. Both conserved end residues are part of each CDR3. Each record gives: D gene, clone size, V gene, J gene, CDR3 DNA, CDR3 protein. D genes are given only for firm matches. The size entry is marked missing in some rows and otherwise reads once, few, many or a size class.

TRBD2,once,TRBV29-1,TRBJ2-1,TGCAGCGTTGAAGGTGGAGAGCGGGAGCCTTACAATGAGCAGTTCTTC,CSVEGGEREPYNEQFF
TRBD1,-,TRBV9,TRBJ2-5,TGTGCCAGCAGCGCATCATACTCCGATCACAGGGGGCATCAAGAGACCCAGTACTTC,CASSASYSDHRGHQETQYF
TRBD2,-,TRBV5-8,TRBJ2-5,TGTGCCAGCAGCGCCGCGGGACTAGCGGGAGCAGAGACCCAGTACTTC,CASSAAGLAGAETQYF
-,-,TRBV30,TRBJ2-7,TGTGCCTGGGACAGTGACCTCTCCTACGAGCAGTACTTC,CAWDSDLSYEQYF
-,-,TRBV3-1/TRBV3-2,TRBJ2-7,TGTGCCAGCAGCCAAGATGTGGCTAGCCGGGGGGAGCAGTACTTC,CASSQDVASRGEQYF
-,-,TRBV12-3/TRBV12-4,TRBJ1-1,TGTGCCAGCAGCCCGGGAACGAACACTGAAGCTTTCTTT,CASSPGTNTEAFF
TRBD2,once,TRBV19,TRBJ2-1,TGTGCCAGTAGTATACTATCCGGGACTAGCGGTTACAATGAGCAGTTCTTC,CASSILSGTSGYNEQFF
-,once,TRBV28,TRBJ2-7,TGTGCCAGCAGTCCGCCTCGACAGACCTACGAGCAGTACTTC,CASSPPRQTYEQYF
TRBD1,-,TRBV27,TRBJ2-7,TGTGCCAGCAGTGCCGGGACAGGGGCTACCTACGAGCAGTACTTC,CASSAGTGATYEQYF
-,-,TRBV5-6,TRBJ2-7,TGTGCCAGCAGCTCCTGGTCCCGCGGCTACGAGCAGTACTTC,CASSSWSRGYEQYF
TRBD1,-,TRBV5-4,TRBJ2-3,TGTGCCAGCAGCCTACTTAGGACAGGAAGCACAGATACGCAGTATTTT,CASSLLRTGSTDTQYF
-,-,TRBV19,TRBJ1-5,TGTGCCAGTAGTATAGGGGCCTGGGGCAATCAGCCCCAGCATTTT,CASSIGAWGNQPQHF
-,-,TRBV2,TRBJ2-7,TGTGCCAGCAGGGCCGCACTACACTCTTACGAGCAGTACTTC,CASRAALHSYEQYF
TRBD1,-,TRBV28,TRBJ1-2,TGTGCCAGCAGACTTCCGGGACAGGTTTATGGCTACACCTTC,CASRLPGQVYGYTF
TRBD2,-,TRBV29-1,TRBJ2-5,TGCAGCGTTGTAAAGCTAGCGGGAGGGGAGACCCAGTACTTC,CSVVKLAGGETQYF
TRBD1,-,TRBV30,TRBJ1-5,TGTGCCTGGGCTGACAGGGTCGGCAATCAGCCCCAGCATTTT,CAWADRVGNQPQHF
-,-,TRBV5-1,TRBJ1-6,TGCGCCAGCAGCTACGTTCCTAGCTCCTATAATTCACCCCTCCACTTT,CASSYVPSSYNSPLHF
TRBD1,-,TRBV5-1,TRBJ2-2,TGCGCCAGCAGCGGGTCCGGGACAGAGAGCACCGGGGAGCTGTTTTTT,CASSGSGTESTGELFF
-,-,TRBV5-4,TRBJ2-1,TGTGCCAGCAGCGGGGAGGGGGGCGCGGGTTTCAATGAGCAGTTCTTC,CASSGEGGAGFNEQFF
TRBD2,once,TRBV5-1,TRBJ2-1,TGCGCCAGCAGCTTGGGAGGGAGGGCCTACAATGAGCAGTTCTTC,CASSLGGRAYNEQFF
TRBD1,-,TRBV28,TRBJ1-1,TGTGCCAGCATCCCGACAGGGTACACTGAAGCTTTCTTT,CASIPTGYTEAFF
-,few,TRBV19,TRBJ2-1,TGTGCCAGTAGTATTAGAGCTTACAATGAGCAGTTCTTC,CASSIRAYNEQFF
TRBD1,once,TRBV29-1,TRBJ1-2,TGCAGCGTCCCGACCAATCCGGGACAGGGAACTAATCCCTTGGCCGGCTACACCTTC,CSVPTNPGQGTNPLAGYTF
TRBD2,-,TRBV19,TRBJ2-1,TGTGCCAGTAGTATTTTCAGCGGGAGGGCCTACAATGAGCAGTTCTTC,CASSIFSGRAYNEQFF
TRBD2,-,TRBV11-2,TRBJ2-7,TGTGCCAGCAGCTTAGGCGGGGGTTCCTACGAGCAGTACTTC,CASSLGGGSYEQYF
-,-,TRBV14,TRBJ2-5,TGTGCCAGCAGACAGACAGGAGAGACCCAGTACTTC,CASRQTGETQYF
TRBD2,-,TRBV28,TRBJ2-7,TGTGCCAGCAGTTTCCTAACTAGCGGGAGGAACTACGAGCAGTACTTC,CASSFLTSGRNYEQYF
TRBD2,-,TRBV3-1/TRBV3-2,TRBJ2-3,TGTGCCAGCAGCCAAGAATTTAATATACTAGCGTACACAGATACGCAGTATTTT,CASSQEFNILAYTDTQYF
-,-,TRBV7-2,TRBJ1-1,TGTGCCAGCAGCTTAGTGGGAGGGTTCAGTGGTTACACTGAAGCTTTCTTT,CASSLVGGFSGYTEAFF
-,-,TRBV15,TRBJ2-5,TGTGCCACCAGGGGCCGTGAAGAGACCCAGTACTTC,CATRGREETQYF
TRBD2,-,TRBV10-1,TRBJ2-7,TGCGCCACCTCGACTAGCGGAAGATACGAGCAGTACTTC,CATSTSGRYEQYF
TRBD2,-,TRBV27,TRBJ2-1,TGTGCCAGCAGTTGGAAGCGGGGTAGGGGGCAGTTCTTC,CASSWKRGRGQFF
-,-,TRBV10-1,TRBJ2-7,TGCGCCAGCAGTCGGGGGACCCTGGGCCCCGAGCAGTACTTC,CASSRGTLGPEQYF
-,-,TRBV5-8,TRBJ2-1,TGTGCCAGCAGCGGAGGCTATGGAAATGAGCAGTTCTTC,CASSGGYGNEQFF
-,-,TRBV19,TRBJ1-1,TGTGCCAGTAGTACCCCAAGGGCGGGACTCCGAAAAGCTTTCTTT,CASSTPRAGLRKAFF
TRBD1,-,TRBV6-1,TRBJ1-2,TGTGCCAGCAGTGAATCAAATAACAGGGGGAGCTACTATGGCTACACCTTC,CASSESNNRGSYYGYTF
-,-,TRBV10-3,TRBJ2-7,TGTGCCATCAGTGAGTCGGAGTCCTACGAGCAGTACTTC,CAISESESYEQYF
-,-,TRBV4-1,TRBJ2-3,TGCGCCAGCAGCCAGCCCGGCAGGAGGGTCACAGATACGCAGTATTTT,CASSQPGRRVTDTQYF
-,-,TRBV5-1,TRBJ2-3,TGCGCCAGCAGCTTGGAATCGCAGGGCACAGATACGCAGTATTTT,CASSLESQGTDTQYF
-,once,TRBV19,TRBJ1-2,TGTGCCAGTAGTATAGCCCGAGGTTCTAACTATGGCTACACCTTC,CASSIARGSNYGYTF
-,-,TRBV6-6,TRBJ2-5,TGTGCCAGCAGTTACTCGGGGGCCGGGTACCAAGAGACCCAGTACTTC,CASSYSGAGYQETQYF